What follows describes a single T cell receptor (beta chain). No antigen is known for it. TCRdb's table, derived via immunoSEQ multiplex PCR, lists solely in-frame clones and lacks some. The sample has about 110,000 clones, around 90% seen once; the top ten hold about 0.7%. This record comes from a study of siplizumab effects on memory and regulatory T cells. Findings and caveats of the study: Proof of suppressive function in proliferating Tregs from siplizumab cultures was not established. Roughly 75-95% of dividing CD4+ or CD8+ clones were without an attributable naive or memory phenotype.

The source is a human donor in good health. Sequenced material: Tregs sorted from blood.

The CDR3 region is CASSPGQGARETQYF. CDR3 in DNA: TGTGCCAGCAGTCCAGGACAGGGGGCGCGGGAGACCCAGTACTTC. The chain recombines TRBV28 with TRBJ2-5; 11 positions agree with TRBD1. Losses at the gene ends were 5 bases for V and 5 bases for J; bases not matched to a gene: 7. Germline V gene sequence: CDR1 MDHEN, CDR2 SYDVKM. The CDR3 is 15 residues long.